This TCR beta chain was profiled in a study of blood T cell repertoires in COVID-19. In the original workflow: Scientists estimated how many nucleated cells there were by amplifying reference gene primers. TCRdb keeps only in-frame clones here, not all; method: immunoSEQ multiplex PCR. From that table come the V and J calls and clone size; the DNA was used to work out D and trimming. The profile shows 14,000 to 15,000 clones, around 94% of them singletons. The CDR3 spans 13 residues. CDR1 and CDR2 (germline): MDHEN, SYDVKM. The germline V and J ends were trimmed by 7 bases and 6 bases, with 15 bases remaining between them.

The receptor's source is a human donor with active COVID-19. The donor label of this sample is uncertain. The gene calls are TRBV28 and TRBJ1-2; no clear D gene. Sequencing was performed on peripheral blood. The CDR3 loop is CASTPSRNNGYTF. The CDR3 nucleotides read TGTGCCAGCACCCCTAGCAGGAATAATGGCTACACCTTC.